Sequencing of this T cell receptor (beta chain) was carried out in a study of OX40 agonist ivuxolimab in advanced cancers. Libraries were prepared by immunoSEQ multiplex PCR; TCRdb keeps only in-frame clonotypes and omits some of them. The data contain around 37,000 clones, approximately 80% of them singletons. V lost 2 bases to trimming and J lost 2 bases, with 11 bases between them. Germline CDR1 SGHTA, CDR2 FQGTGA. This CDR3 is built from 15 residues. This chain uses TRBV7-3 with TRBJ2-3; D uncertain. The receptor comes from an adult with an advanced solid tumor such as melanoma, head and neck, liver or kidney cancer. The specimen was CD4+ or CD8+ T cells sorted from blood, collected in a trial of the OX40 agonist ivuxolimab. CDR3 in DNA: TGTGCCAGCAGCTTACGAAGTACAGCCACAGATACGCAGTATTTT. Translation: CASSLRSTATDTQYF.